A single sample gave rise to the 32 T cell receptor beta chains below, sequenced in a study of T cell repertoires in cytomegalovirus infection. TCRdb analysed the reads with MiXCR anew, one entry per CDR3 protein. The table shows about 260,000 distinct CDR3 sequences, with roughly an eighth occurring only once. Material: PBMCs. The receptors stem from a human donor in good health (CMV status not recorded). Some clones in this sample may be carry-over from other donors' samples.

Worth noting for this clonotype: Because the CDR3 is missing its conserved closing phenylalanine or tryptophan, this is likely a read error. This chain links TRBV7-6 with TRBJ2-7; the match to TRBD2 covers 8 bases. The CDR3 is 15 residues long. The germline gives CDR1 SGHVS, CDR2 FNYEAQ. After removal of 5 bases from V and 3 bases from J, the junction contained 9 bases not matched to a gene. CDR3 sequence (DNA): TGTGCCAGCAGCAGCAGGAGCGGGGGAGACTACGAGCAGTACTCC. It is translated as CASSSRSGGDYEQYS.

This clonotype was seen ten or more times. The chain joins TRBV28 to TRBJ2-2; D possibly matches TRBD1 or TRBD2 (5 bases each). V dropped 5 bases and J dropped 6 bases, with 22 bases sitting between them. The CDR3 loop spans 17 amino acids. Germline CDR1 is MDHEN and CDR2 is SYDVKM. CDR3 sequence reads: CASSVVTGRQTSGELFF. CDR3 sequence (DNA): TGTGCCAGCAGTGTCGTGACGGGACGACAGACATCCGGGGAGCTGTTTTTT. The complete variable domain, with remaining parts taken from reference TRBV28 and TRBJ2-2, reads DVKVTQSSRYLVKRTGEKVFLECVQDMDHENMFWYRQDPGLGLRLIYFSYDVKMKEKGDIPEGYSVSREKKERFSLILESASTNQTSMYLCASSVVTGRQTSGELFFGEGSRLTVL.

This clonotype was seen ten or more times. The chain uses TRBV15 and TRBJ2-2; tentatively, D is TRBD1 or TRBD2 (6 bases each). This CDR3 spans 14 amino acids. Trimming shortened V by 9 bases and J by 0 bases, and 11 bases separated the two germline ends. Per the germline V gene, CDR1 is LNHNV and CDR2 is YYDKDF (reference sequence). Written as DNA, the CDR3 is TGTGCCACTCGCCGGGGGCCGAACACCGGGGAGCTGTTTTTT. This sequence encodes CATRRGPNTGELFF.

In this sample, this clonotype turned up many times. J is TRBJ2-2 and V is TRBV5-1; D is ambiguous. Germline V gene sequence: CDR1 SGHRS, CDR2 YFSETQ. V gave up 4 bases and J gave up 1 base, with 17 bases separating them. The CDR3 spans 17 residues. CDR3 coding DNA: TGCGCCAGCAGCCTACAGCCACCAGGCGGGAACACCGGGGAGCTGTTTTTT. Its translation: CASSLQPPGGNTGELFF.

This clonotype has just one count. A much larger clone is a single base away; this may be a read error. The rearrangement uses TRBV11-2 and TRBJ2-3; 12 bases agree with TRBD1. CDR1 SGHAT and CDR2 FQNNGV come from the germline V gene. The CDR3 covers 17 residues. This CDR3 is CDSSPGTGGMKGDTQYF. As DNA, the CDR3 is TGTGACAGCAGCCCAGGGACAGGGGGCATGAAGGGGGATACGCAGTATTTT.

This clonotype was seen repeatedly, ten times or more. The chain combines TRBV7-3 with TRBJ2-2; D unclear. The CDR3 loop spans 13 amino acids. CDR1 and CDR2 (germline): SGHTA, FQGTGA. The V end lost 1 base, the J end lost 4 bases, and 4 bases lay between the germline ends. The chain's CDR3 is CASSLIPTGELFF. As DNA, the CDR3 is TGTGCCAGCAGCTTAATTCCCACCGGGGAGCTGTTTTTT.

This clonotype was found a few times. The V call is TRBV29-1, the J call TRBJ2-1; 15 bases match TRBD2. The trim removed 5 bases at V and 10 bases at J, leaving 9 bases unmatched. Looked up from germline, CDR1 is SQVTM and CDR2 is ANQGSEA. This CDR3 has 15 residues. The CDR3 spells CSVTIGLAGGKEQFF. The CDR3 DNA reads TGCAGCGTTACTATCGGACTAGCGGGAGGGAAAGAGCAGTTCTTC.

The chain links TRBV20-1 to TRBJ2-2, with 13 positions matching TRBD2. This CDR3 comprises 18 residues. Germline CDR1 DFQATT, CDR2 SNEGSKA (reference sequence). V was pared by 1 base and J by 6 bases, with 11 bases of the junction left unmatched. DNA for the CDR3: TGCAGTGCTAGAGGAGGACTAGCGGGAGTAGCGATGGCCGGGGAGCTGTTTTTT. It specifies CSARGGLAGVAMAGELFF.

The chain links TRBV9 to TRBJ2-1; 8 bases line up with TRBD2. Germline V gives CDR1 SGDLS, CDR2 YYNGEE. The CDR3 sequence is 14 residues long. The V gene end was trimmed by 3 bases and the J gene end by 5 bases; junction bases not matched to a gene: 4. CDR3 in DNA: TGTGCCAGCAGCGAGAGCGGGGGTAACAATGAGCAGTTCTTC. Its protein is CASSESGGNNEQFF. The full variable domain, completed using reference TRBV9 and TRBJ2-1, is DSGVTQTPKHLITATGQRVTLRCSPRSGDLSVYWYQQSLDQGLQFLIQYYNGEERAKGNILERFSAQQFPDLHSELNLSSLELGDSALYFCASSESGGNNEQFFGPGTRLTVL.

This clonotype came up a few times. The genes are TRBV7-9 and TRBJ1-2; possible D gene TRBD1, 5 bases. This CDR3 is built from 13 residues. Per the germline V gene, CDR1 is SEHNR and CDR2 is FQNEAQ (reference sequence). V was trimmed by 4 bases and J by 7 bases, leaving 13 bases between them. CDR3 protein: CASSSTAVPGYTF. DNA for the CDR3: TGTGCCAGCAGCTCGACAGCGGTTCCTGGCTACACCTTC.

The CDR3 here is CASSRTGPFYEQYF. The CDR3 nucleotides are TGTGCCAGCAGTCGGACAGGGCCATTCTACGAGCAGTACTTC. The chain is built from TRBV28 and TRBJ2-7, with 8 bases fitting TRBD1. Germline V gene data show CDR1 as MDHEN and CDR2 as SYDVKM. J lost 3 bases, V lost 5 bases, and 6 bases had no gene match. CDR3 size: 14 residues.

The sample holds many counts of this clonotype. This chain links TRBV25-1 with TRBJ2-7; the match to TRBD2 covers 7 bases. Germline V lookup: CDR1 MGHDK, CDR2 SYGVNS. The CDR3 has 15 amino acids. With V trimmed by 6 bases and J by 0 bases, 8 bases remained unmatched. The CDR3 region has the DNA TGTGCCAGCAGCGGGACTAACCCTAGCTCCTACGAGCAGTACTTC. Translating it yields CASSGTNPSSYEQYF.

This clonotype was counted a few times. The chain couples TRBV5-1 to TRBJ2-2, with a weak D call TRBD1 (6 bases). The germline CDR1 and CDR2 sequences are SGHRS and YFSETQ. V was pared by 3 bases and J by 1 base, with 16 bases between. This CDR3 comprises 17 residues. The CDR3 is CASSSRLGAMNTGELFF. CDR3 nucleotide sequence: TGCGCCAGCAGCTCACGGCTGGGGGCAATGAACACCGGGGAGCTGTTTTTT.

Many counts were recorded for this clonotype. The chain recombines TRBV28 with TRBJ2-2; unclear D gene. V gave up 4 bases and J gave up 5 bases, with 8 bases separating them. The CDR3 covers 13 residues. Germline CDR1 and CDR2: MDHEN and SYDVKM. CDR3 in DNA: TGTGCCAGCAGTTCTGGGTGGACCGGGGAGCTGTTTTTT. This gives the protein CASSSGWTGELFF. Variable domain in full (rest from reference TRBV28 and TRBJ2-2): DVKVTQSSRYLVKRTGEKVFLECVQDMDHENMFWYRQDPGLGLRLIYFSYDVKMKEKGDIPEGYSVSREKKERFSLILESASTNQTSMYLCASSSGWTGELFFGEGSRLTVL.

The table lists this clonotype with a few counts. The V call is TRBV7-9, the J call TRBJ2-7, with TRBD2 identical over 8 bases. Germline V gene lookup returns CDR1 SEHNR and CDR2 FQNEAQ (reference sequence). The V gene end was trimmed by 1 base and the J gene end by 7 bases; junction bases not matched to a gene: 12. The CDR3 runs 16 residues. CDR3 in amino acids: CASSLVTTSAPGEQYF. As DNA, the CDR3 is TGTGCCAGCAGCTTAGTTACGACTAGCGCGCCGGGGGAGCAGTACTTC. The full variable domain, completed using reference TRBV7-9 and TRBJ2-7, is DTGVSQNPRHKITKRGQNVTFRCDPISEHNRLYWYRQTLGQGPEFLTYFQNEAQLEKSRLLSDRFSAERPKGSFSTLEIQRTEQGDSAMYLCASSLVTTSAPGEQYFGPGTRLTVT.

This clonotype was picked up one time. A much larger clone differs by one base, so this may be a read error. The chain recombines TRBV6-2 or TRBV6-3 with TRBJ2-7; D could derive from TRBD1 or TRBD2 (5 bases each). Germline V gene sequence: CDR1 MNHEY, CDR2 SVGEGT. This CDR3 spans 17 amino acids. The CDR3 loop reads CARSWGTGDGGPYEQYF. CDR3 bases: TGTGCCCGCAGTTGGGGAACTGGGGACGGAGGACCCTACGAGCAGTACTTC.

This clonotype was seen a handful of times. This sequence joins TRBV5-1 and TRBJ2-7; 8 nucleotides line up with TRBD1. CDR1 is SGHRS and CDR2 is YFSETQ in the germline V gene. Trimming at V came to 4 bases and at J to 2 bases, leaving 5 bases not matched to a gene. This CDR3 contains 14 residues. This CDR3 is CASSAAGGPYEQYF. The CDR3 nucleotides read TGCGCCAGCAGCGCCGCAGGGGGCCCCTACGAGCAGTACTTC. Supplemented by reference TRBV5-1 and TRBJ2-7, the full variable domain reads KAGVTQTPRYLIKTRGQQVTLSCSPISGHRSVSWYQQTPGQGLQFLFEYFSETQRNKGNFPGRFSGRQFSNSRSEMNVSTLELGDSALYLCASSAAGGPYEQYFGPGTRLTVT.

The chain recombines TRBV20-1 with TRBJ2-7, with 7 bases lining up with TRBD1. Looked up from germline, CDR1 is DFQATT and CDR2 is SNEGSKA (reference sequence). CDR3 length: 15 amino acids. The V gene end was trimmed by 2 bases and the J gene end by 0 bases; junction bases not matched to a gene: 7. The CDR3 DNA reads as TGCAGTGCTAGATGGGCACAGGGGAACTCCTACGAGCAGTACTTC. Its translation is CSARWAQGNSYEQYF.

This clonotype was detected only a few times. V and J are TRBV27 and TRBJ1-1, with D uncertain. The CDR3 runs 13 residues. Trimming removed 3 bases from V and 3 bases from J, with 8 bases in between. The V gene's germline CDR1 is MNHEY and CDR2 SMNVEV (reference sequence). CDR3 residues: CASSFDRDTEAFF. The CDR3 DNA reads TGTGCCAGCAGTTTCGACCGAGACACTGAAGCTTTCTTT.

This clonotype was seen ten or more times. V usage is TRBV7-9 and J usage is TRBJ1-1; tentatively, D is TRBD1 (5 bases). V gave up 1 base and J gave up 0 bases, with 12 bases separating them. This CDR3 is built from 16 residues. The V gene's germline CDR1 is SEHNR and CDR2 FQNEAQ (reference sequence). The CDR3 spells CASSLDAGKMNTEAFF. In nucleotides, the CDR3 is TGTGCCAGCAGCTTAGACGCAGGGAAGATGAACACTGAAGCTTTCTTT.

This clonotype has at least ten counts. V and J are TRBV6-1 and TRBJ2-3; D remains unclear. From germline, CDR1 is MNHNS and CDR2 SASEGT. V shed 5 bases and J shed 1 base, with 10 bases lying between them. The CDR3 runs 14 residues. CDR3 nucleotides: TGTGCCAGCAGTCCTGGCCCCGGCACAGATACGCAGTATTTT. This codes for CASSPGPGTDTQYF.

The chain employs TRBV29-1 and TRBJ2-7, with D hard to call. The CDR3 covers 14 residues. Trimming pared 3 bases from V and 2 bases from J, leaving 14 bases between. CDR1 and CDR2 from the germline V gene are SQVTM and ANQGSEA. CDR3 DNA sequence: TGCAGCGTTGATCTCGAAGTCCCCCCCTACGAGCAGTACTTC. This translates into CSVDLEVPPYEQYF.

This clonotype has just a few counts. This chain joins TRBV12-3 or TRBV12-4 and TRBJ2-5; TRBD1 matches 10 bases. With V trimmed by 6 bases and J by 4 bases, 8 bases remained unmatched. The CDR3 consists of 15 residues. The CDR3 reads CASRPGTGVGETQYF. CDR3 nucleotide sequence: TGTGCCAGCAGACCCGGGACAGGGGTGGGAGAGACCCAGTACTTC.

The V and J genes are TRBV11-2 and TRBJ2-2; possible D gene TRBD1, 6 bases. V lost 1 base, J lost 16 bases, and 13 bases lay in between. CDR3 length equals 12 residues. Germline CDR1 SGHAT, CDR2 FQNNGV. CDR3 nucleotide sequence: TGTGCCAGCAGCTTAGGGTTCGGACAGCAGTTTTTT. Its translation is CASSLGFGQQFF. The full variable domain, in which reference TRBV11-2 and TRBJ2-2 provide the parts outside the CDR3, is EAGVAQSPRYKIIEKRQSVAFWCNPISGHATLYWYQQILGQGPKLLIQFQNNGVVDDSQLPKDRFSAERLKGVDSTLKIQPAKLEDSAVYLCASSLGFGQQFFGEGSRLTVL.

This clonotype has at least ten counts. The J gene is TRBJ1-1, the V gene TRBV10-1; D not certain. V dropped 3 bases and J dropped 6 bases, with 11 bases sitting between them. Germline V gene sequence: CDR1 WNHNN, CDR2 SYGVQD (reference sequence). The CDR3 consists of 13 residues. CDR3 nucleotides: TGCGCCAGCAGTGAAACAGTTGGCCCTGAAGCTTTCTTT. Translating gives CASSETVGPEAFF.

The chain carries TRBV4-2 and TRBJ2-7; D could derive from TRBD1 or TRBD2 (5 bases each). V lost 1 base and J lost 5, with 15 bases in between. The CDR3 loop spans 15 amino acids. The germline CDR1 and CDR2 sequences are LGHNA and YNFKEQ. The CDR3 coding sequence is TGTGCCAGCAGCCAAGTCGGGACCTCTCCTGACGAGCAGTACTTC. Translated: CASSQVGTSPDEQYF.

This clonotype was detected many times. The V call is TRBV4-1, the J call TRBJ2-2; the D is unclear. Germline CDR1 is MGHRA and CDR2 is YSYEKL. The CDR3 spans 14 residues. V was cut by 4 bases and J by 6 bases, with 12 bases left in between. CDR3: CASSPRIRAGELFF. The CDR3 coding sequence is TGCGCCAGCAGCCCCCGTATAAGGGCCGGGGAGCTGTTTTTT.

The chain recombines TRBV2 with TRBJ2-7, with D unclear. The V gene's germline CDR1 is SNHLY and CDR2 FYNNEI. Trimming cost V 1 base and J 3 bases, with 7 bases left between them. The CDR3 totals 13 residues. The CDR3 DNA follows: TGTGCCAGCAGTGAAGGACGGAACTACGAGCAGTACTTC. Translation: CASSEGRNYEQYF.

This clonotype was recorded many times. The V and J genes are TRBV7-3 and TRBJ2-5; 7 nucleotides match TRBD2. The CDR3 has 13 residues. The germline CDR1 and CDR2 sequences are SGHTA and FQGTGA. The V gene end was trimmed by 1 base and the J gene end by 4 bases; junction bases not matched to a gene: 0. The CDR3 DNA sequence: TGTGCCAGCAGCTTAAGGGAGGGAGAGACCCAGTACTTC. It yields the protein CASSLREGETQYF.

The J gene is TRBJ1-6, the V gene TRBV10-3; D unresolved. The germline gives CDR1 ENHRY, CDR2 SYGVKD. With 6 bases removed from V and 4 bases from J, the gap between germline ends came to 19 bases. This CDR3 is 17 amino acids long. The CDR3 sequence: CAISRERTELYNSPLHF. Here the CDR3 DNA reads TGTGCCATCAGCCGCGAACGGACGGAACTTTATAATTCACCCCTCCACTTT.

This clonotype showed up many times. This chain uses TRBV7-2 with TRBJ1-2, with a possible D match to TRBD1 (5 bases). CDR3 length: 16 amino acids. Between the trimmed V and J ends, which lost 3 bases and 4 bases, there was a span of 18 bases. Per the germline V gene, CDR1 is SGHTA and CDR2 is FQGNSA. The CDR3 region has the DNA TGTGCCAGCAGCTTCGAATCCCAGGGACCGTTCTATGGCTACACCTTC. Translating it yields CASSFESQGPFYGYTF.

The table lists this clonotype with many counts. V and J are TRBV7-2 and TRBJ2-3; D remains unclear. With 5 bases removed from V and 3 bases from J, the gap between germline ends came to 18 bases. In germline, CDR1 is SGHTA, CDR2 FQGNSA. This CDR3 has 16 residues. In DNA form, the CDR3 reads TGTGCCAGCAGCCCCCTCGCTGGCCAACTGACAGATACGCAGTATTTT. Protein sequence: CASSPLAGQLTDTQYF.